This TCR beta chain was captured by sequencing in a study of blood T cells in healthy people across ages (dated by TCRdb to the mid-2010s). With regard to the full study: Template switching captured roughly one uniquely barcoded TCR beta cDNA molecule per two T cells in model experiments. The donors were split into four age groups: young (average about 15 years), middle-aged (roughly 42), aged (around 67) and long-lived (more than 80). To track age-related changes in TCR beta repertoire diversity, the study relied on deep sequencing normalized with unique cDNA molecular identifiers. For two donors (one aged 18 to 30 and one aged 80 or older), the study analyzed two additional independent replicas of 1 million unique cDNA reads from the same blood draw. To avoid experimental bias, donors of different ages were randomly spread across the sequencing lanes.

From the cysteine through the phenylalanine, the CDR3 covers 19 amino acids. Just CDR3 DNA is preserved here, 57 bases in frame from base 1. The library was made by 5' RACE. The instrument given in TCRdb is Illumina HiSeq 2500. A second PCR of about 7 to 12 cycles was performed with a sample-barcoded 5' primer and a J-beta primer mix. Each TCR beta cDNA molecule received a unique molecular identifier from a template-switch 5' adaptor carrying 12 random nucleotides. Each sample yielded at least 3 million CDR3-containing paired-end reads. All of the RNA was converted into first-strand cDNA using the Mint cDNA synthesis kit, with a TRBC-specific oligonucleotide serving as the primer. Following uracil-DNA glycosylase treatment, all cDNA underwent a first 18-cycle PCR with the universal primers M1SS and BC2_uni_R. The published analysis was carried out like this. For normalization, 1 million high-quality reads were randomly selected from each sample, with every read carrying a distinct molecular identifier. Instead of being binned into consensus sequences, reads with shared molecular identifiers were discarded. MiTCR, with a Q25 quality threshold and the strictest error-elimination algorithm, was used for CDR3 identification, clonotype clustering and error correction. A nonparametric unseen species model with Euler transformation was used to estimate lower-bound total TCR beta diversity. TCRdb reran the public reads through fastp at Q25 and MiXCR, keeping productive beta chains. When rows share a CDR3 protein, they turn into one entry using the most common DNA and genes. For this entry, the V and J calls and clone size follow TCRdb and not the study's own pipeline. This sample is represented by around 670,000 distinct CDR3 sequences; about 30% of them were singletons. Together, the top ten hold 15% to 18% of the sample.

The roughly 39 donors, aged about 6 to 100 years, were systemically healthy Caucasian individuals from Russia. Each donor gave approximately 9.3 milliliters of peripheral blood, collected into EDTA-treated Vacutainer tubes. Ficoll-Paque density-gradient centrifugation was used to isolate PBMCs, with at least 7 million per sample. Total RNA, at least 6 micrograms per sample, was extracted from PBMCs with Trizol reagent. For every donor, flow cytometry on a PBMC aliquot measured the percentage of naive CD45RAhigh/CD27high T cells. Concerning this clonotype: Its cognate antigen has yet to be identified. Qualities for individual bases were not recorded, and no much larger clone is one base off.

Summary of the overall study and its limitations: Because donor CMV infection status was unknown, age-related changes in expanded clonotypes were potentially confounded. The percentage of naive T cells measured by flow cytometry correlated strongly with observed TCR beta diversity. Estimates of total diversity from one million sequenced T cells were regarded as lower bounds and underestimates. Because profiling used bulk unsorted PBMCs, naive and antigen-experienced compartments could not be compared conclusively. The long-lived group showed more naive CD4+ T cells, fewer expanded clones and increased TCR diversity than the aged group, suggesting age selection. As age increased, observed TCR beta diversity per million T cells dropped in a roughly linear way, and a significant reduction was already evident by age 40.

The receptor's source is a woman older than 75 in good health. Sequences were obtained from blood. Recombination linked TRBV1 to TRBJ1-4. TRBV1 is given as a pseudogene. The DNA reads as follows: TGCACCAGCAGCCAAGCGAATCCAGGACGGGCTTGGTATAATGAAAAACTGTTTTTT. Its protein reads: CTSSQANPGRAWYNEKLFF.